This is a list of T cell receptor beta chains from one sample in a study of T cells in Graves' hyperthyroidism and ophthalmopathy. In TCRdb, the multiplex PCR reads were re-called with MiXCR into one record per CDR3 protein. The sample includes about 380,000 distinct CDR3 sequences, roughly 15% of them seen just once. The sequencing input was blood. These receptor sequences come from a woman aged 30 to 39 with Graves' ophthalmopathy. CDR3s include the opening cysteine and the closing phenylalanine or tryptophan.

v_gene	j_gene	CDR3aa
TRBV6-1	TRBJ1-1	CASSERRYPMNTEAFF
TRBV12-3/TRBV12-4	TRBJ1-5	CASRGTANSNQPQHF
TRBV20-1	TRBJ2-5	CSALRLGPETQYF
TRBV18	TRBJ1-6	CASSPNGVGNSPLHF
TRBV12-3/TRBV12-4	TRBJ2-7	CASSYPTGKGTINEQYF
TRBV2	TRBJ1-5	CASSEKVEDQPQHF
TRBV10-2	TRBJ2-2	CASSPPGTGGTGELFF
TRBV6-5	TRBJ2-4	CASSYSILASGVLAKNIQYF
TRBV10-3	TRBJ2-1	CAISSGLQVPDYNEQFF
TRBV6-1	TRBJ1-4	CASSPVRISEKLFF
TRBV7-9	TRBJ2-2	CASSPTGGGSNTGELFF
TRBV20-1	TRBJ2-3	CSARDLLASTDTQYF
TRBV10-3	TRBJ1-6	CAITPTPDNSPLHF
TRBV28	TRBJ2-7	CASSGARGFTYEQYF
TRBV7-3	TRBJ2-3	CASSLQQKPDTQYF
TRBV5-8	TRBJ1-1	CASSLEKGQAKAFF
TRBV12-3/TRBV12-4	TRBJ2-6	CASSLDSSGANVLTF
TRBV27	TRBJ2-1	CASKKGAASSYNEQFF
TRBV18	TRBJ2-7	CASSPETGRRNEQYF
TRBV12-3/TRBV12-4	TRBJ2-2	CASNPNGQGLTGELFF
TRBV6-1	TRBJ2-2	CASSPFEQGAIYTGELFF
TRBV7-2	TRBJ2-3	CASSFIRTTDTQYF
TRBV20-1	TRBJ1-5	CSATLKGASNQPQHF
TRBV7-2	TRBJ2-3	CASSLDGGGSIRDTQYF
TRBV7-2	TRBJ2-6	CASSLEGGLFGGANVLTF
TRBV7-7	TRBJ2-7	CASSPGTLRSEQYF
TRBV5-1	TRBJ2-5	CASSLRSGGAVETQYF
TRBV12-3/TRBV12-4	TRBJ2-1	CASGDFEQFF
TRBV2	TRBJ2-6	CASKLLTGTYSGANVLTF
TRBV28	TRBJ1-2	CASTQGANYGHTF
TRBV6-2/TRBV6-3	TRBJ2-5	CASSLQGAHKETQYF